This paragraph covers one T cell receptor beta chain sequence. Its antigen is as yet unknown. The CDR3 is 14 residues long. Germline V CDR1 and CDR2: MNHNY, SVGAGI (reference sequence). V was clipped by 4 bases and J by 6 bases; unmatched bases: 2. The sample is drawn from a study of STAT3 mutations in large granular lymphocyte leukemia. The protocol was immunoSEQ multiplex PCR, while the TCRdb copy is restricted to in-frame clones and leaves out a portion. In the table there are roughly 2,500 clones, 55% to 80% of which are singletons. The study, taken as a whole, reports: In T-cell large granular lymphocyte leukemia, about half of patients showed multiple immunodominant subclonotypes. TCR clonotype switching after therapy occurred in about 30% of the 18 patients.

Specimen: peripheral blood mononuclear cells. This chain connects TRBV6-6 to TRBJ2-4, with TRBD2 matching over 11 bases. This TCR derives from a woman aged 50 to 60 with T-cell large granular lymphocyte leukemia. Some clones in this sample may be carry-over from other donors' samples. The chain's CDR3 is CASSLGTSGNIQYF. In nucleotides, the CDR3 is TGTGCCAGCAGTTTAGGGACTAGCGGAAACATTCAGTACTTC.